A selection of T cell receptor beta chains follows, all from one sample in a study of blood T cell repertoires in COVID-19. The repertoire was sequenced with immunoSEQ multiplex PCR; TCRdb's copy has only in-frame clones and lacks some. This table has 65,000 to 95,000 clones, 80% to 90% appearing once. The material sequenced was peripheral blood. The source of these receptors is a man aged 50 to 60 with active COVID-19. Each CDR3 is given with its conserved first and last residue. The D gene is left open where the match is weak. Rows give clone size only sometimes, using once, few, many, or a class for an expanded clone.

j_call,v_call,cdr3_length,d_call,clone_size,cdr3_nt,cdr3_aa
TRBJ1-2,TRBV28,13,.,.,TGTGCCAGCAGAAAGAGGGGGAACTATGGCTACACCTTC,CASRKRGNYGYTF
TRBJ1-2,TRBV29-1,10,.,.,TGCAGCGTTGACAGGGATGGCTACACCTTC,CSVDRDGYTF
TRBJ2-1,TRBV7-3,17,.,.,TGTGCCAGCAGCTTACTCTTTCGGGGGACTCCTAACAATGAGCAGTTCTTC,CASSLLFRGTPNNEQFF
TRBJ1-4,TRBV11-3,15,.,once,TGTGCCAGCAGCTCCGCCGGGACTGCGAATGAAAAACTGTTTTTT,CASSSAGTANEKLFF
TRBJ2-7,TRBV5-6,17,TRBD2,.,TGTGCCAGCAGCTATAGGACTAGCGGGCGGATCACCTACGAGCAGTACTTC,CASSYRTSGRITYEQYF
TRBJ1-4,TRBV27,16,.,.,TGTGCCAGCAGCCGGGGGGCCGGTGGAGGAAATGAAAAACTGTTTTTT,CASSRGAGGGNEKLFF
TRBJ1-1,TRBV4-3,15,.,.,TGCGCCAGCAGCCAAGATGGGGGGTTCGAAACTGAAGCTTTCTTT,CASSQDGGFETEAFF
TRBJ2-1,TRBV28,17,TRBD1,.,TGTGCCAGCAGTTTAGGGGACAGGGGAGTAGCCGGCAATGAGCAGTTCTTC,CASSLGDRGVAGNEQFF
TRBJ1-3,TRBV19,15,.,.,TGTGCCAGTAGTATCCAGGCTGCATCTGGAAACACCATATATTTT,CASSIQAASGNTIYF
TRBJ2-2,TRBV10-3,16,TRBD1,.,TGTGCCATCAGACCCGGGACAGGGGCGAACACCGGGGAGCTGTTTTTT,CAIRPGTGANTGELFF
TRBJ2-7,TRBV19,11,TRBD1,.,TGTGCCATCCCCGCACAGGGGATGGGAGACTTC,CAIPAQGMGDF
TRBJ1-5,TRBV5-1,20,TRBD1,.,TGCGCCAGCAGCTTGGGGCCCGGACAGGGGGCCTGGGGGAGCAATCAGCCCCAGCATTTT,CASSLGPGQGAWGSNQPQHF
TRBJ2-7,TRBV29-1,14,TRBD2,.,TGCAGCGCCGATTGGACTAGCGGCTCCTACGAGCAGTACTTC,CSADWTSGSYEQYF
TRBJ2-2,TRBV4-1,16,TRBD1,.,TGCGCCAGCAGCCAACCGGACAGGTCCCCGACCGGGGAGCTGTTTTTT,CASSQPDRSPTGELFF
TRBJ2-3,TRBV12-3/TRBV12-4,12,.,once,TGTGCCAGCAGTCTCCTCACAGATACGCAGTATTTT,CASSLLTDTQYF
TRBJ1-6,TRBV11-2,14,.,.,TGTGCCAGCAGCTTTCCCGGACAGACTACACCCCTCCACTTT,CASSFPGQTTPLHF
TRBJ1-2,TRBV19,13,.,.,TGTGCCAGTAGCCCCCCTGCAGGGAACGGCTACACCTTC,CASSPPAGNGYTF
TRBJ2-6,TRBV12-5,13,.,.,TGTGCTAGTGGGGCCTCTGGGGCCAACGTCCTGACTTTC,CASGASGANVLTF
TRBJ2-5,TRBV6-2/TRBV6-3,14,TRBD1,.,TGTGCCAGCAGTTACGGGACAGCGCAAGAGACCCAGTACTTC,CASSYGTAQETQYF
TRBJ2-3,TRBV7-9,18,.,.,TGTGCCAGCAGCTTAGCAAGCGGGGTAATAAGGGGGACAGATACGCAGTATTTT,CASSLASGVIRGTDTQYF
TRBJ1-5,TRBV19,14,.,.,TGTGCCAGTATGTACGAGCATAGCAATCAGCCCCAGCATTTT,CASMYEHSNQPQHF
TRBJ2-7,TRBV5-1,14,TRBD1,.,TGCGCCAGCAGCCCCGGACAGGGGGCGAGGGAGCAGTACTTC,CASSPGQGAREQYF
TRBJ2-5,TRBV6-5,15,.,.,TGTGCCAGCAAGTTACTACAGGGCAGCCAAGAGACCCAGTACTTC,CASKLLQGSQETQYF
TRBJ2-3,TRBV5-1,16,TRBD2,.,TGCGCCAGCAGCTCCTTTAGCGGGGGGGAGCCTTATACGCAGTATTTT,CASSSFSGGEPYTQYF
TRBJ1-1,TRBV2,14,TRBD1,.,TGTGCCAGCAACCCGACAGGGGGTGTCACTGAAGCTTTCTTT,CASNPTGGVTEAFF
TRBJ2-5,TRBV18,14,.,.,TGTGCCAGCTCACCACCGGCTTGGGCCGAGACCCAGTACTTC,CASSPPAWAETQYF
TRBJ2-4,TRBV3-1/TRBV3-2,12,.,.,TGTGCCAGCAGCCAAGAGAGGGACATTCAGTACTTC,CASSQERDIQYF
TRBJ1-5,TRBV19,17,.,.,TGTGCCAGTAGCCCCCTGGGGACATCGGTTCCCAATCAGCCCCAGCATTTT,CASSPLGTSVPNQPQHF
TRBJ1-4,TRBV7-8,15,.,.,TGTGCCAGCAGCTTAGCGATTCAGACTAATGAAAAACTGTTTTTT,CASSLAIQTNEKLFF
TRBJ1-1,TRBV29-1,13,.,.,TGCAGCGTCAAGGGGGGGCCGAACACTGAAGCTTTCTTT,CSVKGGPNTEAFF
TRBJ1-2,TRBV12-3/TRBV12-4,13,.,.,TGTGCCAGCAGTCCCCCACCGGGGTATGGCTACACCTTC,CASSPPPGYGYTF
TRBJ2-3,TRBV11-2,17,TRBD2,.,TGTGCCAGCAGCCACTCCTCCTCCGGGACTAGGGTAGATACGCAGTATTTT,CASSHSSSGTRVDTQYF
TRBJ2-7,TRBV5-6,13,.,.,TGTGCCAGCAGCCCTGAGAACTCCTACGAGCAGTACTTC,CASSPENSYEQYF
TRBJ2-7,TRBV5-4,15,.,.,TGTGCCAGCAGCTTGGTAGGCCGAGCGGGTAAGGAGCAGTACTTC,CASSLVGRAGKEQYF
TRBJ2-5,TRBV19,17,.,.,TGTGCCAGTAGTATTAGTGTTAGAGGAAGTTCTCAAGAGACCCAGTACTTC,CASSISVRGSSQETQYF
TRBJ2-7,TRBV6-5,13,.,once,TGTGCCAGCAGCGAGACTACCCCATACGAGCAGTACTTC,CASSETTPYEQYF
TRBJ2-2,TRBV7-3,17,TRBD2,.,TGTGCCAGCAGCTCAGCCCCAAGCGGCGGGAGCCCCGGGGAGCTGTTTTTT,CASSSAPSGGSPGELFF
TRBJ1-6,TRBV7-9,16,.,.,TGTGCCAGCAGCTCCGGAACAGGGCTTAGGAATTCACCCCTCCACTTT,CASSSGTGLRNSPLHF
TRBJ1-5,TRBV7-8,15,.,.,TGTGCCAGCAGCCCAGGGAGGGATAGCAATCAGCCCCAGCATTTT,CASSPGRDSNQPQHF
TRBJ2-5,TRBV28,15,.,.,TGTGCCAGCAGTTTCTCTCCGGTTCAATGGGAGACCCAGTACTTC,CASSFSPVQWETQYF
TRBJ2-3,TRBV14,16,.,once,TGTGCCAGCAGCCAGGGAGGATCGCGGGTCCCAGATACGCAGTATTTT,CASSQGGSRVPDTQYF